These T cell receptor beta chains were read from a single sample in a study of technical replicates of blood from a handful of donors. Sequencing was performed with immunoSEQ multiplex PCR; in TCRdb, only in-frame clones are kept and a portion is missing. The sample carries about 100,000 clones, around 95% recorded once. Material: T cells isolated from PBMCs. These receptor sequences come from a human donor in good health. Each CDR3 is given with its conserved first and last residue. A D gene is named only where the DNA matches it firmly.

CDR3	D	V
CASSKTGDENTIYF	-	TRBV21-1
CASSSAVENTEAFF	-	TRBV7-3
CASSYLAGETQYF	-	TRBV6-5
CASSLDGTGGYEQYF	TRBD2	TRBV5-1
CASNRVTDTQYF	-	TRBV28
CASSLRQNNEQFF	-	TRBV27
CASSQTGSSYEQYF	TRBD1	TRBV5-1
CASSLASTGELFF	-	TRBV11-3
CASSFSGRAYEQYF	TRBD2	TRBV27
CASSLLNNYGYTF	-	TRBV5-8
CASRSRDRGINEQFF	TRBD1	TRBV28
CASSFRDSYGYTF	-	TRBV6-5
CASCAGSYNEQFF	-	TRBV6-6
CSAVGARNTEAFF	-	TRBV29-1
CASSLSQSYTEAFF	-	TRBV28
CASSLQGRTGELFF	TRBD1	TRBV19